This TCR beta chain is from a study of CD8 T cells in Susac syndrome. Study-level information: Patients with Susac syndrome who were sequenced included six with active disease and eight in remission.

CDR1 MNHNY and CDR2 SVGAGI come from the germline V gene (reference sequence). V lost 6 bases to trimming and J lost 15 bases; unmatched junction nucleotides: 13. CDR3 length: 14 residues. The RNA input was about 0.5 to 1 ug, and it was reverse transcribed with random hexamers. The amplification used immunoSEQ multiplex PCR on TCR beta CDR3; it spanned 54 Vbeta and 13 Jbeta. TCRdb redid the calling of the immunoSEQ multiplex PCR reads with MiXCR, one entry per CDR3 protein. The table includes 200,000 to 250,000 distinct CDR3 sequences, over 90% detected once. Susac syndrome patients met recently defined diagnostic criteria for definite or probable disease. Negative isolation was used for CD8+ and CD4+ T cells, and FACS enrichment was applied to TEMRA cells.

Sequencing was performed on CD4+ T cells from PBMCs. The V gene is TRBV6-6, the J gene TRBJ2-1; 11 bases line up with TRBD2. The TCR originated in a human donor with Susac syndrome. In nucleotides, the CDR3 is TGTGCCAGCAGATCCGGTGGTAGCGGGGGGGTTCTGTTCTTC. Translating it yields CASRSGGSGGVLFF.